The 11 T cell receptor beta chains in this list originate from one sample, sequenced in a study of regulatory T cells in long-lasting Graves disease. Investigators prepared the TCR beta libraries by applying iRepertoire HTBI primers and Arm-PCR of CDR3 regions. MiXCR, run by TCRdb on the multiplex PCR reads, gives a single entry per CDR3 protein. The data contain approximately 500,000 distinct CDR3 sequences, around a fifth of them singletons. Indicated time point: persistent/refractory GD, antithyroid drugs over 5 years with positive TRAb. Extracted RNA from PBMCs served as the source of the TCR library. The sample was peripheral blood mononuclear cells (PBMCs), taken when the disease was refractory, from a patient treated with antithyroid drugs. Source of these receptors: a female donor with Graves disease.

This clonotype showed up many times. The V gene is TRBV2, the J gene TRBJ2-5, with D perhaps matching TRBD1 (6 bases). Deletions cut 5 bases from V and 5 bases from J, with 18 bases between. CDR3 length equals 15 residues. CDR1 SNHLY and CDR2 FYNNEI come from the germline V gene. Here the CDR3 reads CASSPRAGRGETQYF. The CDR3 DNA is TGTGCCAGCAGTCCACGGGCGGGTAGGGGGGAGACCCAGTACTTC.

This clonotype was picked up many times. V usage is TRBV5-1 and J usage is TRBJ1-2; 8 bases fit TRBD1. V lost 4 bases and J lost 8; bases outside the gene matches: 10. Germline CDR1 is SGHRS and CDR2 is YFSETQ. The CDR3 extends over 14 amino acids. CDR3 bases: TGCGCCAGCAGCCGAAGACAGGGGAAAAAAGGCTACACCTTC. Its protein product is CASSRRQGKKGYTF.

The V gene is TRBV20-1, the J gene TRBJ2-1; TRBD2 matches 9 bases. The CDR3 consists of 13 residues. V lost 6 bases and J lost 5; bases outside the gene matches: 5. The germline CDR1 and CDR2 sequences are DFQATT and SNEGSKA (reference sequence). The DNA for the CDR3 is TGCAGTGCCCTGGGACTAGCAGACAATGAGCAGTTCTTC. Its translation is CSALGLADNEQFF.

This clonotype has ten or more counts. This chain connects TRBV19 to TRBJ1-1; TRBD1 agrees at 7 bases. The V gene's germline CDR1 is LNHDA and CDR2 SQIVND (reference sequence). With V trimmed by 6 bases and J by 0 bases, 19 bases remained unmatched. This CDR3 is 19 amino acids long. In DNA form, the CDR3 reads TGTGCCAGTAGCCGCGAGCTTGGCAGGGGGATTGGGGTGAACACTGAAGCTTTCTTT. It encodes CASSRELGRGIGVNTEAFF.

This clonotype showed up many times. The rearrangement links TRBV24-1 to TRBJ1-5; 7 nucleotides agree with TRBD1. The germline V gene has CDR1 KGHDR and CDR2 SFDVKD. The ends lost 3 bases at V and 0 bases at J; junction bases unmatched: 4. This CDR3 is 16 amino acids long. Here the CDR3 reads CATSDTGQDSNQPQHF. For the CDR3, the DNA is TGTGCCACCAGTGATACCGGACAGGATAGCAATCAGCCCCAGCATTTT.

This clonotype was recorded at least ten times. The V gene is TRBV16, the J gene TRBJ1-1; perhaps TRBD1 as D (6 bases). From germline, CDR1 is KGHSY and CDR2 FQNENV. CDR3 length: 13 residues. V lost 3 bases to trimming and J lost 4 bases, with 9 bases between them. Written as DNA, the CDR3 is TGTGCCAGCAGCCATAGGGGGAGCACTGAAGCTTTCTTT. Its protein is CASSHRGSTEAFF.

The chain links TRBV12-3 or TRBV12-4 to TRBJ1-1; D gene unclear. This CDR3 has 13 residues. V was cut by 7 bases and J by 0 bases, with 9 bases left in between. CDR3 coding DNA: TGTGCCAGCAACCCCCGTCTGAACACTGAAGCTTTCTTT. Translating it yields CASNPRLNTEAFF.

This clonotype showed up just a few times. This sequence joins TRBV29-1 and TRBJ2-2, with D possibly being TRBD2 (6 bases). The germline CDR1 and CDR2 sequences are SQVTM and ANQGSEA. V was clipped by 7 bases and J by 4 bases, with 10 bases between them. The CDR3 totals 12 residues. The CDR3 protein is CSAGDFTGELFF. The CDR3 region has the DNA TGCAGCGCTGGGGACTTCACCGGGGAGCTGTTTTTT.

The chain has TRBV5-4 and TRBJ2-7; no clear D. CDR3 length: 14 amino acids. Trimming took off 0 bases at V and 2 bases at J, with 9 bases between the two ends. Germline lookup yields CDR1 SGHNT and CDR2 YYREEE (reference sequence). The CDR3 sequence is CASSLGRSPYEQYF. The CDR3, as DNA: TGTGCCAGCAGCTTGGGCCGCTCCCCCTACGAGCAGTACTTC.

The rearrangement links TRBV19 to TRBJ2-2; 12 nucleotides align to TRBD2. The CDR3 sequence is 16 residues long. CDR1 is LNHDA and CDR2 is SQIVND in the germline V gene (reference sequence). V trimming: 5 bases; J trimming: 7 bases; junction bases outside the gene matches: 8. DNA for the CDR3: TGTGCCAGTAGTTCACGACTAGCGGGAGAAGTCGGGGAGCTGTTTTTT. Protein: CASSSRLAGEVGELFF.

The chain uses TRBV5-1 and TRBJ1-1, with a tentative D call TRBD1 (5 bases). Trimming took 5 bases from V and 0 from J, leaving 14 bases between them. The CDR3 is 15 residues long. Germline loops: CDR1 SGHRS, CDR2 YFSETQ. CDR3 residues: CASSWTRGMNTEAFF. CDR3 nucleotides: TGCGCCAGCAGTTGGACAAGGGGAATGAACACTGAAGCTTTCTTT.